This TCR beta chain derives from a study of OX40 agonist ivuxolimab in advanced cancers. Across the whole study: Each patient was given ivuxolimab into a vein every 2 weeks, at 0.01 to 10 mg/kg.

General study findings and limits: Among expanded peripheral T cells, antigen specificity went undetermined. Relative to CD4+ cells, CD8+ T cells on average had more expanded clones.

The CDR3 is 14 amino acids. Per the germline V gene, CDR1 is SGHVS and CDR2 is FQNEAQ. V was shortened by 5 bases and J by 2 bases, with 9 bases between the two germline ends. The table came from immunoSEQ multiplex PCR; TCRdb's copy has only in-frame clones and leaves some out. The sample records about 81,000 clones, around 93% being singletons. About this clone: Its specificity is unknown.

Source: CD4+ or CD8+ T cells sorted from blood, taken in a trial of the OX40 agonist ivuxolimab. This chain uses TRBV7-8 with TRBJ2-2; D not resolved. The clonotype was recovered from an adult with an advanced solid tumor such as melanoma, head and neck, liver or kidney cancer. CDR3 DNA sequence: TGTGCCAGCAGCGACATGGCTAACACCGGGGAGCTGTTTTTT. Protein: CASSDMANTGELFF.